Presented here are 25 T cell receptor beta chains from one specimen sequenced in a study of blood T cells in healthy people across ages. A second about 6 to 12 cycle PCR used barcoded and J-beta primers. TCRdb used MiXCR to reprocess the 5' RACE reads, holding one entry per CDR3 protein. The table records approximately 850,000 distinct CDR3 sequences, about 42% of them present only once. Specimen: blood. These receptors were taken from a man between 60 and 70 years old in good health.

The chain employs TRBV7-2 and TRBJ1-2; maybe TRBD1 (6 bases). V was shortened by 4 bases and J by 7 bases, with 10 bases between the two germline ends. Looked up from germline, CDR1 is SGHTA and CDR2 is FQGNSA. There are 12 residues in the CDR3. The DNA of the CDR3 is TGTGCCAGCAGCTCCGACAGGTCTGGCTACACCTTC. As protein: CASSSDRSGYTF.

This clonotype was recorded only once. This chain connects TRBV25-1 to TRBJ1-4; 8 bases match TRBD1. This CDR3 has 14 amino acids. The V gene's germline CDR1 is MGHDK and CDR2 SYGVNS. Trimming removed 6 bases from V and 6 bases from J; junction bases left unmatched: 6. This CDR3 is CASRRTGSDEKLFF. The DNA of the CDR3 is TGTGCCAGCAGAAGGACAGGGTCGGATGAAAAACTGTTTTTT.

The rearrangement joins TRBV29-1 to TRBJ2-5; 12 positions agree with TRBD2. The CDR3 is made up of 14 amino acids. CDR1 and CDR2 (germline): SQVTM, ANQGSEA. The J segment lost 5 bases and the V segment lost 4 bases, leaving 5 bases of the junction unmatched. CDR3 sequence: CSVASGGALETQYF. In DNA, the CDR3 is TGCAGCGTTGCTAGCGGGGGGGCCCTGGAGACCCAGTACTTC. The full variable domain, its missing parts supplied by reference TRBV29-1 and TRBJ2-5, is SAVISQKPSRDICQRGTSLTIQCQVDSQVTMMFWYRQQPGQSLTLIATANQGSEATYESGFVIDKFPISRPNLTFSTLTVSNMSPEDSSIYLCSVASGGALETQYFGPGTRLLVL.

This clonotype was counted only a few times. The CDR3 is CASSYSRQVSSYNEQFF. The CDR3 bases are TGTGCCAGCAGTTACTCGCGTCAGGTCAGCTCCTACAATGAGCAGTTCTTC. The rearrangement uses TRBV6-5 and TRBJ2-1; D gene ambiguous. CDR1 and CDR2 from the germline V gene are MNHEY and SVGAGI. The CDR3 covers 17 residues. The germline V and J ends were trimmed by 0 bases and 0 bases, with 12 bases remaining between them.

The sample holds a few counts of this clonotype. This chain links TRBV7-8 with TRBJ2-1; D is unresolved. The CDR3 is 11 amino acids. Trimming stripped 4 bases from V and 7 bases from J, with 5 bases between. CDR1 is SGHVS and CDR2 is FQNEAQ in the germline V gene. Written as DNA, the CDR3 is TGTGCCAGCAGCTCCAAAAATGAGCAGTTCTTC. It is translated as CASSSKNEQFF.

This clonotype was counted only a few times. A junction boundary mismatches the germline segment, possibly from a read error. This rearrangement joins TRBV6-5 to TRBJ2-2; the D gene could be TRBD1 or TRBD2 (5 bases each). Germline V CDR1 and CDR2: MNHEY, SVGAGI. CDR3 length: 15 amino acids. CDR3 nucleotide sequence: TGTGCCTGCAGACCCGACAGAGGGTACACCGGGGAGCTGTTTTTT. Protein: CACRPDRGYTGELFF.

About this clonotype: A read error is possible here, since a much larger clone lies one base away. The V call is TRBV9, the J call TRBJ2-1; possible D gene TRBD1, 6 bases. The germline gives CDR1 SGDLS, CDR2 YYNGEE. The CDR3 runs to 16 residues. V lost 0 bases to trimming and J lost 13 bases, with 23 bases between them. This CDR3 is CASSVAATGPPETQFF. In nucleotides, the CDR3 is TGTGCCAGCAGCGTAGCCGCAACAGGGCCCCCAGAGACCCAGTTCTTC.

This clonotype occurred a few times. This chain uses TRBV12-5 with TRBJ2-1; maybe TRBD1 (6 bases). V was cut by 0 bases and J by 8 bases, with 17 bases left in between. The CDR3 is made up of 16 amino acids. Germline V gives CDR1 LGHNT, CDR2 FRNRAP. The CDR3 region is CASGLVHGQSNDEQFF. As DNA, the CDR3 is TGTGCTAGTGGTTTGGTACATGGACAGTCGAACGATGAGCAGTTCTTC.

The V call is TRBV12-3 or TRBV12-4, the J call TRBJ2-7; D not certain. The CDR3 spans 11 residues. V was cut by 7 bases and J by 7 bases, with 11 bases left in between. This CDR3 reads CASTPLDEQYF. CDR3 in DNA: TGTGCCAGCACCCCGTTGGATGAGCAGTACTTC.

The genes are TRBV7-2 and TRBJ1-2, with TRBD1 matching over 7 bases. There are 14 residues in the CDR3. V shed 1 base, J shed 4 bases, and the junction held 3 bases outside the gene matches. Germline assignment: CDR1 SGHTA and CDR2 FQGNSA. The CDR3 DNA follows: TGTGCCAGCAGCTTAGGCGGGGACAGCTATGGCTACACCTTC. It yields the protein CASSLGGDSYGYTF.

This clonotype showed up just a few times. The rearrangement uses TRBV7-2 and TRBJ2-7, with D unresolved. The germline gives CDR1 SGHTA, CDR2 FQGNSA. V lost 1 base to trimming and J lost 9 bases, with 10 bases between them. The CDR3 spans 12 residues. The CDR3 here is CASSLEGRGQYF. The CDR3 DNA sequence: TGTGCCAGCAGCTTAGAAGGGCGTGGGCAGTACTTC.

The CDR3: CASSLDGGSYLYEQYF. The CDR3 DNA sequence: TGCGCCAGCAGCTTGGATGGAGGCAGTTACCTTTACGAGCAGTACTTC. V is TRBV5-1 and J is TRBJ2-7, with a weak D call TRBD2 (5 bases). The CDR3 runs to 16 residues. CDR1 is SGHRS and CDR2 is YFSETQ in the germline V gene. Trimming pared 0 bases from V and 4 bases from J, leaving 17 bases between.

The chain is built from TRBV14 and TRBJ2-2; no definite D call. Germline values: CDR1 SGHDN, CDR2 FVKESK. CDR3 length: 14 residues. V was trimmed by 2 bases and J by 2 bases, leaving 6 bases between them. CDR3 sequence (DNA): TGTGCCAGCAGCCAAAGCAAAAACACCGGGGAGCTGTTTTTT. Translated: CASSQSKNTGELFF.

The DNA for the CDR3 is TGCAGTGCTAGGGAGGACCCGAACACTGAAGCTTTCTTT. It codes for CSAREDPNTEAFF. This rearrangement joins TRBV20-1 to TRBJ1-1; D remains ambiguous. This CDR3 comprises 13 residues. Trimming removed 3 bases from V and 1 base from J, with 9 bases in between. Germline V CDR1 and CDR2: DFQATT, SNEGSKA (reference sequence).

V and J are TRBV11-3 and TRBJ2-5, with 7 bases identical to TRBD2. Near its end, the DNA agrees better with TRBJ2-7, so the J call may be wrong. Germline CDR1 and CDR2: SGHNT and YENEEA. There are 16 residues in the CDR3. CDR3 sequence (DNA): TGTGCCAGCAGCCAGAAAAGCGGGATAACTTACTGCGAGCAGTACTTC. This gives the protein CASSQKSGITYCEQYF.

CDR3 loop: CASSEGGKSNQPQHF. The CDR3 nucleotides are TGCGCCAGCAGTGAAGGGGGCAAGAGCAATCAGCCCCAGCATTTT. This chain uses TRBV10-1 with TRBJ1-5; the match to TRBD1 covers 7 bases. The length of the CDR3 is 15 residues. Germline CDR1 and CDR2: WNHNN and SYGVQD (reference sequence). J gave up 1 base and V 3 bases, and 3 bases lay outside the gene matches.

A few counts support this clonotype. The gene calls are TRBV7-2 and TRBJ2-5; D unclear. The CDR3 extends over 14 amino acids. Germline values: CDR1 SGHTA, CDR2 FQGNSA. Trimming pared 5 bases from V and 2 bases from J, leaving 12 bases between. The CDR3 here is CASSPPGEQETQYF. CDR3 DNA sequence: TGTGCCAGCAGCCCGCCGGGTGAACAAGAGACCCAGTACTTC.

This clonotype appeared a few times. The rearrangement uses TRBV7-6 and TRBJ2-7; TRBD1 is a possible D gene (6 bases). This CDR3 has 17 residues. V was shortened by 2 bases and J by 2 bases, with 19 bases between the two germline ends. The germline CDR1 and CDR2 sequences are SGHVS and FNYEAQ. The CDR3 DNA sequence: TGTGCCAGCAGCTTACGATCAACAGGGAAGAGGACCTACGAGCAGTACTTC. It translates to CASSLRSTGKRTYEQYF. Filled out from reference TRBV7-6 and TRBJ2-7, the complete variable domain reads GAGVSQSPRYKVTKRGQDVALRCDPISGHVSLYWYRQALGQGPEFLTYFNYEAQQDKSGLPNDRFSAERPEGSISTLTIQRTEQRDSAMYRCASSLRSTGKRTYEQYFGPGTRLTVT.

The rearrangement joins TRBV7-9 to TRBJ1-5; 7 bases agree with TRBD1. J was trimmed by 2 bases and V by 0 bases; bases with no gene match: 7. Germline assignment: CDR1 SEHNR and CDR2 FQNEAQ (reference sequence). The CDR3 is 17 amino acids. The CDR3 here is CASSLATGTAGNQPQHF. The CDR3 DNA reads TGTGCCAGCAGCTTAGCCACCGGGACAGCTGGCAATCAGCCCCAGCATTTT.

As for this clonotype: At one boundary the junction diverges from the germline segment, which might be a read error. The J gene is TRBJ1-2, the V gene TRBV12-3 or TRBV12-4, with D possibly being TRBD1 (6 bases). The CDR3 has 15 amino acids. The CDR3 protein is CASSLPPGAHYGHTF. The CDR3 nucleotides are TGTGCCAGCAGTTTACCGCCAGGGGCCCACTATGGCCACACCTTC.

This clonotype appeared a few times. CDR3 nucleotide sequence: TGTGCCAGCAGTTTACTCCTCGTTTCTGGCTACACCTTC. This sequence encodes CASSLLLVSGYTF. The chain employs TRBV12-3 or TRBV12-4 and TRBJ1-2; D gene uncertain. Trimming shortened V by 2 bases and J by 7 bases, and 11 bases separated the two germline ends. CDR3 length: 13 amino acids.

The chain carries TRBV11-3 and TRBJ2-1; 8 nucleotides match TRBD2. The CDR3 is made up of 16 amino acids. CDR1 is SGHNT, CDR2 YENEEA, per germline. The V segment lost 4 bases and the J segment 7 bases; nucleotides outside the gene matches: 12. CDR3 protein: CASSWGPGLDLNEQFF. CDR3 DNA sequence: TGTGCCAGCAGCTGGGGTCCGGGACTAGATTTGAATGAGCAGTTCTTC.

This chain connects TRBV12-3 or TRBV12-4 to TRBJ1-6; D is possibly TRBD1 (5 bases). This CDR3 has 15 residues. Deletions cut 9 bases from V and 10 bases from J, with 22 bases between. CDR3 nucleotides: TGTGCCAGTCGAGCAGAGGACACACCGGAGTCACCCCTCCACTTT. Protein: CASRAEDTPESPLHF.

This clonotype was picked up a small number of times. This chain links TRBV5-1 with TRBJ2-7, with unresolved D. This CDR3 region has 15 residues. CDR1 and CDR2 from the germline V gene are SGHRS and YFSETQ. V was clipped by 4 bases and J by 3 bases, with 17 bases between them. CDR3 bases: TGCGCCAGCAGCGAAGTTGCCGGGCACGACTACGAGCAGTACTTC. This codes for CASSEVAGHDYEQYF. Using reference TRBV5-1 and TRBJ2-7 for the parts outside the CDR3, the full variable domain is KAGVTQTPRYLIKTRGQQVTLSCSPISGHRSVSWYQQTPGQGLQFLFEYFSETQRNKGNFPGRFSGRQFSNSRSEMNVSTLELGDSALYLCASSEVAGHDYEQYFGPGTRLTVT.

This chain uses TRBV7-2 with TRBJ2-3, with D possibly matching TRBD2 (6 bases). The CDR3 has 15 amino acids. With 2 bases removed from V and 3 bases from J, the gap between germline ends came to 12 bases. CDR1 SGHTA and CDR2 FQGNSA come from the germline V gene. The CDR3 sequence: CASSLRAGTTDTQYF. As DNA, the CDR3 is TGTGCCAGCAGCTTACGGGCGGGGACGACAGATACGCAGTATTTT.